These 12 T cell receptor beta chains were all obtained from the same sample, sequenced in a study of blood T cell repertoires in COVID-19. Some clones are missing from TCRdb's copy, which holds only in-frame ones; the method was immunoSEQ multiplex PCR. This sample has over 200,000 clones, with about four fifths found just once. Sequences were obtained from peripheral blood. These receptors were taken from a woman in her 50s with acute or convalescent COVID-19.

This chain's CDR3 is CATSRAVQETQYF. The CDR3 bases are TGTGCCACCAGCAGGGCAGTTCAAGAGACCCAGTACTTC. J is TRBJ2-5 and V is TRBV15; no firm D call. CDR1 LNHNV and CDR2 YYDKDF come from the germline V gene (reference sequence). Trimming stripped 3 bases from V and 2 bases from J, with 7 bases between. This CDR3 region has 13 residues.

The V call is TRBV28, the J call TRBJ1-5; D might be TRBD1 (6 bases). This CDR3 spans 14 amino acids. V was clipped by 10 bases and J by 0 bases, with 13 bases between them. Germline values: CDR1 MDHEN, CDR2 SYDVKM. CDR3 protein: CATIQGNSNQPQHF. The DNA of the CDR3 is TGTGCCACAATACAGGGCAATAGCAATCAGCCCCAGCATTTT.

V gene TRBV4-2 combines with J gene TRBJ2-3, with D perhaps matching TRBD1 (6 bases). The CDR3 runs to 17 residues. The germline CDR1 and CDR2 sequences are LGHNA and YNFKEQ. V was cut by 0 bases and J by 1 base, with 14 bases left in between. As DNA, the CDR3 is TGTGCCAGCAGCCAAGATTTCAGACAGGAGGGCACAGATACGCAGTATTTT. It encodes CASSQDFRQEGTDTQYF.

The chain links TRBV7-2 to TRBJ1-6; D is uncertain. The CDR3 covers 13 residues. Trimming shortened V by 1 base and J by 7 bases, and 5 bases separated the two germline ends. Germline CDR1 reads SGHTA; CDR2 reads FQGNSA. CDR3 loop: CASSLDSNSPLHF. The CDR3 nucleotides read TGTGCCAGCAGCTTAGACAGCAATTCACCCCTCCACTTT.

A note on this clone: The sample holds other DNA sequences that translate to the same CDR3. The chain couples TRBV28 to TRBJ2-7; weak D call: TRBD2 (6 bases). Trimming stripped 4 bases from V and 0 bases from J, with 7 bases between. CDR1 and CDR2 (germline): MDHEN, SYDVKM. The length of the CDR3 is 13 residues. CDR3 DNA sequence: TGTGCCAGCAGTTCCGGGAGCTCCTACGAGCAGTACTTC. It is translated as CASSSGSSYEQYF. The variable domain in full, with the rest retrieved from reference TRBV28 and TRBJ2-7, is DVKVTQSSRYLVKRTGEKVFLECVQDMDHENMFWYRQDPGLGLRLIYFSYDVKMKEKGDIPEGYSVSREKKERFSLILESASTNQTSMYLCASSSGSSYEQYFGPGTRLTVT.

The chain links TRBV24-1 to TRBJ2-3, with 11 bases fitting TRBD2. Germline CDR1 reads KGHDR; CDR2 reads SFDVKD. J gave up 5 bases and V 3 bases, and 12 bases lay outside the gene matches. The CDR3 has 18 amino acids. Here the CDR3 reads CATSDPRGLAGGQDTQYF. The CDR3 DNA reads TGTGCCACCAGTGATCCCCGGGGGCTAGCGGGAGGTCAAGATACGCAGTATTTT.

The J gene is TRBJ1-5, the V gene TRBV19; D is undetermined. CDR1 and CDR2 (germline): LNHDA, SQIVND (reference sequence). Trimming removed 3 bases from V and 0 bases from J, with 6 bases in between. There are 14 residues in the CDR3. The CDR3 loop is CASSIDYSNQPQHF. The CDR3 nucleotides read TGTGCCAGTAGTATCGACTATAGCAATCAGCCCCAGCATTTT.

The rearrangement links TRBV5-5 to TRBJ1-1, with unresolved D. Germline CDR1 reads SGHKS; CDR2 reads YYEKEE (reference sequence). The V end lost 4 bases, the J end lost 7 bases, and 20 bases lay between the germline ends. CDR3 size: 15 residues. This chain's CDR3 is CASSLAWGGRIEAFF. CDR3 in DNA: TGTGCCAGCAGCCTGGCCTGGGGTGGGAGGATTGAAGCTTTCTTT.

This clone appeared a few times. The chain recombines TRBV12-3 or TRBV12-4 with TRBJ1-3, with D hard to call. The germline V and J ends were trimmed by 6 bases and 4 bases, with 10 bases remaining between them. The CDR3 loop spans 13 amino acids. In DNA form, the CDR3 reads TGTGCCAGCAGACCGACGGAGGGAAACACCATATATTTT. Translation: CASRPTEGNTIYF.

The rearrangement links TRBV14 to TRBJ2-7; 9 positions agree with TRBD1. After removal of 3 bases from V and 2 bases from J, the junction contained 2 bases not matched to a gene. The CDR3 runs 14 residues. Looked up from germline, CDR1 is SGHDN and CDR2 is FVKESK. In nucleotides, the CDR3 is TGTGCCAGCAGCCAGGGACAGGGAACCTACGAGCAGTACTTC. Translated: CASSQGQGTYEQYF.

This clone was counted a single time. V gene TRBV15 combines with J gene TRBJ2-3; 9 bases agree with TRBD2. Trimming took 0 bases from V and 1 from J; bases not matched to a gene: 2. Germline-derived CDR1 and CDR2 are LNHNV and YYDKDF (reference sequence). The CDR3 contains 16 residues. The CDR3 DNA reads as TGTGCCACCAGCAGAGAACGGACTAGCGGCACAGATACGCAGTATTTT. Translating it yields CATSRERTSGTDTQYF.

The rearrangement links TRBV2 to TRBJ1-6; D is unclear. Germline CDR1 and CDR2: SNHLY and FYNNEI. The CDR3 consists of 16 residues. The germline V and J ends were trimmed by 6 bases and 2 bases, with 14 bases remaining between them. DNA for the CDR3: TGTGCCAGCAGCGACACTCCGATCACCTATAATTCACCCCTCCACTTT. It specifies CASSDTPITYNSPLHF.